One sample yielded the 10 T cell receptor beta chains listed below, sequenced in a study of blood T cells in healthy people across ages (dated by TCRdb to the mid-2010s). The protocol used for the library was 5' RACE. The instrument was an Illumina HiSeq 2500. The second PCR ran for about 6 to 11 cycles and used a J-beta primer mix along with a sample-barcoded 5' primer. TCRdb reprocessed the public reads (quality trimming at Q25 with fastp, clone calling with MiXCR) and kept in-frame beta chains. Each CDR3 protein gets just one entry, which takes the most common genes and DNA from the rows behind it. This sample has hundreds of thousands of distinct CDR3 sequences in its table, and around two fifths of those were observed once. Around 18% of the sample comes from the top ten. The specimen sequenced was blood. The receptors were sampled from a man aged 60 to 75 in good health.

J is TRBJ1-1 and V is TRBV20-1, with TRBD1 matching over 7 bases. The CDR3 loop spans 15 amino acids. J gave up 1 base and V 2 bases, and 7 bases lay outside the gene matches. From germline, CDR1 is DFQATT and CDR2 SNEGSKA (reference sequence). The CDR3 DNA is TGCAGTGCTAGATGGAGGGGACAGAGGAACACTGAAGCTTTCTTT. Residues: CSARWRGQRNTEAFF.

V usage is TRBV15 and J usage is TRBJ1-1, with a possible D match to TRBD1 (5 bases). Per the germline V gene, CDR1 is LNHNV and CDR2 is YYDKDF (reference sequence). V was pared by 4 bases and J by 0 bases, with 12 bases between. CDR3 length equals 15 residues. The CDR3 protein is CATSKSQEMNTEAFF. The CDR3 DNA follows: TGTGCCACCAGCAAATCACAGGAGATGAACACTGAAGCTTTCTTT.

J is TRBJ2-1 and V is TRBV15; 12 bases agree with TRBD2. The J call may be faulty, since TRBJ2-7 better matches the DNA end. Germline V lookup: CDR1 LNHNV, CDR2 YYDKDF (reference sequence). The CDR3 spans 19 residues. This CDR3 is CATSRVGLAGRSSYNEQYF. For the CDR3, the DNA is TGTGCCACCAGCAGAGTAGGACTAGCGGGGCGGAGCTCCTACAATGAGCAGTACTTC.

For the CDR3, the DNA is TGTGCCAGCAGCTTCGGGACAGGGGCAGATACGCAGTATTTT. Translation gives CASSFGTGADTQYF. J is TRBJ2-3 and V is TRBV7-8, with 10 bases fitting TRBD1. The ends lost 3 bases at V and 4 bases at J; junction bases unmatched: 1. The CDR3 is 14 amino acids. Per the germline V gene, CDR1 is SGHVS and CDR2 is FQNEAQ.

The chain recombines TRBV7-2 with TRBJ1-5; possibly TRBD1 for D (6 bases). Germline loops: CDR1 SGHTA, CDR2 FQGNSA. Deletions cut 8 bases from V and 4 bases from J, with 12 bases between. The CDR3 loop spans 13 amino acids. Written as DNA, the CDR3 is TGTGCCAGCGGGGGCCAGGGTAATCAGCCCCAGCATTTT. This encodes CASGGQGNQPQHF.

As concerns this clonotype: One end of the junction is discordant with germline, which a read error may explain. The chain combines TRBV18 with TRBJ1-2, with D hard to call. CDR3 length: 17 residues. The germline CDR1 and CDR2 sequences are KGHSH and LQKENI. The CDR3 DNA is TGTGCCAGCTCACCAAGGGTGGCAGGAGAAGCTAACCATGGCTACACCTTC. It yields the protein CASSPRVAGEANHGYTF.

This clonotype appeared many times. The rearrangement joins TRBV29-1 to TRBJ2-5; 7 bases line up with TRBD1. V lost 3 bases to trimming and J lost 5 bases; unmatched junction nucleotides: 12. The CDR3 is 15 amino acids. Germline CDR1 is SQVTM and CDR2 is ANQGSEA. CDR3 loop: CSVDPHDRVGETQYF. The CDR3 coding sequence is TGCAGCGTTGACCCCCACGACAGGGTTGGGGAGACCCAGTACTTC. Full variable domain (remainder filled in from reference TRBV29-1 and TRBJ2-5): SAVISQKPSRDICQRGTSLTIQCQVDSQVTMMFWYRQQPGQSLTLIATANQGSEATYESGFVIDKFPISRPNLTFSTLTVSNMSPEDSSIYLCSVDPHDRVGETQYFGPGTRLLVL.

This clonotype was seen more than once but under ten times. This chain uses TRBV12-3 or TRBV12-4 with TRBJ1-4; D is possibly TRBD1 (6 bases). Trimming stripped 6 bases from V and 8 bases from J, with 10 bases between. The CDR3 spans 12 residues. The CDR3 DNA sequence: TGTGCCAGCAGAACAGGACAGGAAAAACTGTTTTTT. Translated: CASRTGQEKLFF.

This clonotype was recorded at least ten times. The chain recombines TRBV5-5 with TRBJ2-1; the D is unclear. Germline V gene sequence: CDR1 SGHKS, CDR2 YYEKEE (reference sequence). V was trimmed by 0 bases and J by 2 bases, leaving 9 bases between them. The CDR3 spans 15 residues. The CDR3 sequence is CASSLGPGPYNEQFF. CDR3 bases: TGTGCCAGCAGCTTGGGACCAGGTCCCTACAATGAGCAGTTCTTC.

The chain couples TRBV9 to TRBJ2-7; TRBD1 matches at 7 bases. CDR1 is SGDLS, CDR2 YYNGEE, per germline. The CDR3 has 14 amino acids. V gave up 0 bases and J gave up 1 base; unmatched junction bases: 1. The CDR3, as DNA: TGTGCCAGCAGCGTAGGGGACAGATCCTACGAGCAGTACTTC. Protein: CASSVGDRSYEQYF.